The 9 T cell receptor beta chains reported below all come from one sample, sequenced in a study of T cell responses to AZD1222 COVID-19 vaccine. Clones were sequenced by immunoSEQ multiplex PCR, and TCRdb holds only the in-frame ones, with some missing. Of some 91,000 clones listed, 90% to 95% were seen once; the top ten hold roughly 13%. The sample in question was peripheral blood, obtained on day 0 of AZD1222 vaccination. These receptors were collected from an adult in good health.

Only a few counts were recorded for this clone. J is TRBJ1-5 and V is TRBV19, with TRBD1 identical over 7 bases. Trimming cost V 5 bases and J 6 bases; bases outside gene matches: 7. CDR1 LNHDA and CDR2 SQIVND come from the germline V gene (reference sequence). The CDR3 runs 14 residues. The CDR3 bases are TGTGCCAGTAGTCCCCGACAGGGTGGTCAGCCCCAGCATTTT. Amino acid sequence: CASSPRQGGQPQHF.

V gene TRBV18 combines with J gene TRBJ1-1; D gene ambiguous. Per germline, CDR1 KGHSH and CDR2 LQKENI. Trimming shortened V by 3 bases and J by 1 base, and 12 bases separated the two germline ends. The CDR3 totals 15 residues. The CDR3 here is CASSPPGRGNTEAFF. The CDR3 DNA follows: TGTGCCAGCTCACCTCCTGGACGTGGGAACACTGAAGCTTTCTTT.

V gene TRBV2 combines with J gene TRBJ1-5, with 7 bases identical to TRBD1. The CDR3 sequence is 16 residues long. V shed 5 bases, J shed 0 bases, and the junction held 7 bases outside the gene matches. Per the germline V gene, CDR1 is SNHLY and CDR2 is FYNNEI. In nucleotides, the CDR3 is TGTGCCAGCAGTCCAGGGACAGCGTATAGCAATCAGCCCCAGCATTTT. Encoded protein: CASSPGTAYSNQPQHF.

J is TRBJ2-1 and V is TRBV11-2, with D possibly TRBD2 on 5 matching bases. The CDR3 extends over 16 amino acids. The germline V and J ends were trimmed by 1 base and 3 bases, with 13 bases remaining between them. Per germline, CDR1 SGHAT and CDR2 FQNNGV. The DNA for the CDR3 is TGTGCCAGCAGCTTAGCCTCAGCGGCAGTCTACAATGAGCAGTTCTTC. Its translation is CASSLASAAVYNEQFF.

The chain joins TRBV9 to TRBJ2-7; D possibly corresponds to TRBD2 (5 bases). The CDR3 spans 15 residues. Germline lookup yields CDR1 SGDLS and CDR2 YYNGEE. Trimming pared 2 bases from V and 2 bases from J, leaving 14 bases between. CDR3 sequence (DNA): TGTGCCAGCAGCGTGGAGCCTGGACTGCCCTACGAGCAGTACTTC. Protein sequence: CASSVEPGLPYEQYF.

V gene TRBV6-1 combines with J gene TRBJ2-7; maybe TRBD1 (6 bases). The germline V gene encodes CDR1 MNHNS and CDR2 SASEGT. The CDR3 sequence is 16 residues long. V lost 0 bases and J lost 6, with 18 bases in between. CDR3 in amino acids: CASSEARDTSVGEQYF. Here the CDR3 DNA reads TGTGCCAGCAGTGAAGCTAGGGACACCTCTGTGGGCGAGCAGTACTTC.

The V gene is TRBV28, the J gene TRBJ2-7; tentative D call: TRBD1 (6 bases). Germline V gives CDR1 MDHEN, CDR2 SYDVKM. Trimming removed 7 bases from V and 1 base from J, with 20 bases in between. This CDR3 is built from 16 residues. CDR3 nucleotide sequence: TGTGCCAGCACCCAAACCAGGACAGCCCTTTCCTACGAGCAGTACTTC. It codes for CASTQTRTALSYEQYF.

The rearrangement joins TRBV7-2 to TRBJ2-7; 8 nucleotides match TRBD2. V lost 8 bases, J lost 4 bases, and 13 bases stayed unmatched. CDR1 and CDR2 (germline): SGHTA, FQGNSA. The CDR3 sequence is 15 residues long. The CDR3 protein is CASGHSVAGSYEQYF. The CDR3 nucleotides are TGTGCCAGCGGGCACTCCGTAGCGGGATCTTACGAGCAGTACTTC.

This sequence joins TRBV3-1 (or the pseudogene TRBV3-2) and TRBJ1-1, with no clear D. CDR1 is LGHDT, CDR2 YNNKEL, per germline (reference sequence). This CDR3 is 15 amino acids long. The ends were cut back, 3 bases at V and 6 bases at J, with 17 bases in the middle. CDR3 loop: CASSHSNPFGPEAFF. The CDR3 DNA sequence: TGTGCCAGCAGCCATTCCAACCCCTTCGGGCCTGAAGCTTTCTTT.